Below are 8 T cell receptor beta chains sequenced from a single sample in a study of early T cells in non-severe SARS-CoV-2 infection. TCRdb passed the 5' RACE reads through MiXCR, listing each CDR3 protein once. The profile shows roughly 100,000 distinct CDR3 sequences, about 12% of them singletons. The sample was whole blood, taken at baseline. These receptors originate from an adult who was a healthcare worker with PCR-confirmed SARS-CoV-2 infection or an uninfected control (not recorded which).

This chain connects TRBV4-1 to TRBJ2-5, with 8 bases that match TRBD1. This CDR3 spans 15 amino acids. The germline V gene encodes CDR1 MGHRA and CDR2 YSYEKL. Losses at the gene ends were 3 bases for V and 1 base for J; bases not matched to a gene: 4. DNA of the CDR3: TGCGCCAGCAGCCAGGGGGACAGGAGCCAAGAGACCCAGTACTTC. Its translation: CASSQGDRSQETQYF.

This clonotype showed up just a few times. The rearrangement joins TRBV20-1 to TRBJ2-3; TRBD2 aligns across 10 bases. The V segment lost 2 bases and the J segment 6 bases; nucleotides outside the gene matches: 8. CDR3 length: 15 residues. Germline V gives CDR1 DFQATT, CDR2 SNEGSKA (reference sequence). CDR3 region: CSARPSGGRWDTQYF. The DNA for the CDR3 is TGCAGTGCTAGACCTAGCGGGGGCCGTTGGGATACGCAGTATTTT.

In this sample, this clonotype turned up a few times. This chain links TRBV27 with TRBJ1-1, with D hard to call. Trimming pared 1 base from V and 1 base from J, leaving 7 bases between. This CDR3 is built from 14 residues. In germline, CDR1 is MNHEY, CDR2 SMNVEV (reference sequence). The CDR3, as DNA: TGTGCCAGCAGTTTATTCACCCAGAACACTGAAGCTTTCTTT. It translates to CASSLFTQNTEAFF.

The chain is built from TRBV20-1 and TRBJ1-5; 9 nucleotides match TRBD1. Germline V CDR1 and CDR2: DFQATT, SNEGSKA (reference sequence). J was trimmed by 6 bases and V by 6 bases; bases with no gene match: 9. This CDR3 region has 14 residues. The CDR3 here is CSAIPGQGSQPQHF. CDR3 nucleotides: TGCAGTGCCATACCGGGACAGGGCTCTCAGCCCCAGCATTTT.

This clonotype was picked up a small number of times. The chain recombines TRBV27 with TRBJ1-2; D gene ambiguous. V was trimmed by 11 bases and J by 4 bases, leaving 11 bases between them. Germline assignment: CDR1 MNHEY and CDR2 SMNVEV (reference sequence). This CDR3 region has 11 residues. CDR3 region: CAVIGSYGYTF. In nucleotides, the CDR3 is TGTGCCGTTATAGGGAGCTATGGCTACACCTTC.

This clonotype appeared a few times. The J gene is TRBJ1-4, the V gene TRBV29-1; D gene unclear. Trimming removed 7 bases from V and 7 bases from J, with 16 bases in between. This CDR3 is built from 13 residues. The germline V gene encodes CDR1 SQVTM and CDR2 ANQGSEA. In DNA form, the CDR3 reads TGCAGCGCCTCGGTCGCAGCGGGTGAAAAACTGTTTTTT. It translates to CSASVAAGEKLFF.

This chain uses TRBV2 with TRBJ2-1; 11 bases are shared with TRBD2. V lost 6 bases to trimming and J lost 5 bases; unmatched junction nucleotides: 6. The CDR3 has 15 amino acids. Germline CDR1 reads SNHLY; CDR2 reads FYNNEI. The DNA for the CDR3 is TGTGCCAGCAGGACCGGGACTAGCGGCCACAATGAGCAGTTCTTC. Translated: CASRTGTSGHNEQFF.

This clonotype was counted many times. The chain combines TRBV5-1 with TRBJ2-2; perhaps D is TRBD1 or TRBD2 (6 bases each). This CDR3 contains 15 residues. Deletions cut 0 bases from V and 3 bases from J, with 9 bases between. Looked up from germline, CDR1 is SGHRS and CDR2 is YFSETQ. The DNA of the CDR3 is TGCGCCAGCAGCTTGGCCGGGGGCGACACCGGGGAGCTGTTTTTT. It encodes CASSLAGGDTGELFF.